The 22 T cell receptor beta chains in this list originate from one sample, sequenced in a study of T cell repertoires in cytomegalovirus infection. These receptors lack a known antigen. TCRdb used MiXCR to reprocess the reads, holding one entry per CDR3 protein. Of roughly 350,000 distinct CDR3 sequences in the sample, about 32% were seen once. The source material was cultured PBMCs, sampled from culture after CMV antigen stimulation. The source is a human donor in good health (CMV status not recorded). Some clones in this sample may be carry-over from other donors' samples.

In DNA, the CDR3 is TGTGCCACCCAGACCGCGAACTATGGCTACACCTTC. This encodes CATQTANYGYTF. This chain links TRBV6-2 or TRBV6-3 with TRBJ1-2; D unresolved. V dropped 10 bases and J dropped 2 bases, with 11 bases sitting between them. The CDR3 runs to 12 residues. The V gene's germline CDR1 is MNHEY and CDR2 SVGEGT.

This clonotype was found a few times. V usage is TRBV19 and J usage is TRBJ2-4; 9 nucleotides align to TRBD1. The CDR3 sequence is 18 residues long. Germline-derived CDR1 and CDR2 are LNHDA and SQIVND (reference sequence). V shed 1 base, J shed 2 bases, and the junction held 9 bases outside the gene matches. The CDR3 sequence: CASSIVGLQGATKNIQYF. For the CDR3, the DNA is TGTGCCAGTAGTATAGTTGGATTACAGGGGGCGACCAAAAACATTCAGTACTTC. Using reference TRBV19 and TRBJ2-4 for the parts outside the CDR3, the full variable domain is DGGITQSPKYLFRKEGQNVTLSCEQNLNHDAMYWYRQDPGQGLRLIYYSQIVNDFQKGDIAEGYSVSREKKESFPLTVTSAQKNPTAFYLCASSIVGLQGATKNIQYFGAGTRLSVL.

The J gene is TRBJ1-2, the V gene TRBV7-2; D is unclear. Between the trimmed V and J ends, which lost 6 bases and 8 bases, there was a span of 13 bases. This CDR3 has 12 residues. Germline loops: CDR1 SGHTA, CDR2 FQGNSA. CDR3 sequence (DNA): TGTGCCAGCAGGACGACTCTAGGAGGCTACACCTTC. It specifies CASRTTLGGYTF.

J is TRBJ1-1 and V is TRBV19; weak D call: TRBD1 (6 bases). The CDR3 runs 14 residues. Trimming shortened V by 3 bases and J by 4 bases, and 12 bases separated the two germline ends. Germline V gives CDR1 LNHDA, CDR2 SQIVND (reference sequence). Here the CDR3 reads CASSIKQGATEAFF. The CDR3 nucleotides are TGTGCCAGTAGTATTAAACAGGGAGCCACTGAAGCTTTCTTT.

The chain is built from TRBV28 and TRBJ1-1, with a tentative D call TRBD1 (5 bases). Per germline, CDR1 MDHEN and CDR2 SYDVKM. The CDR3 covers 16 residues. V was clipped by 3 bases and J by 6 bases, with 20 bases between them. The CDR3 nucleotides are TGTGCCAGCAGTTTCCAGGGACTTCGGGGATGGCCTGAAGCTTTCTTT. It translates to CASSFQGLRGWPEAFF.

The genes are TRBV7-2 and TRBJ2-1, with D possibly being TRBD2 (6 bases). Per germline, CDR1 SGHTA and CDR2 FQGNSA. Trimming left V 1 base short and J 8 bases short, with 9 bases between. The CDR3 has 13 amino acids. The CDR3 sequence is CASSLGREHEQFF. CDR3 DNA sequence: TGTGCCAGCAGCTTAGGGAGGGAGCATGAGCAGTTCTTC.

This clonotype was seen ten or more times. The chain is built from TRBV7-6 and TRBJ2-3; D uncertain. This CDR3 has 14 residues. The ends were cut back, 1 base at V and 4 bases at J, with 9 bases in the middle. The germline V gene encodes CDR1 SGHVS and CDR2 FNYEAQ. CDR3 DNA sequence: TGTGCCAGCAGCTTAGTGGCAGGCGCAGATACGCAGTATTTT. Its translation: CASSLVAGADTQYF.

This clonotype was picked up a small number of times. V gene TRBV7-2 combines with J gene TRBJ1-1; no clear D gene. CDR1 and CDR2 from the germline V gene are SGHTA and FQGNSA. This CDR3 spans 13 amino acids. V dropped 1 base and J dropped 3 bases, with 6 bases sitting between them. Written as DNA, the CDR3 is TGTGCCAGCAGCTTAGAGGCCGACACTGAAGCTTTCTTT. Its protein product is CASSLEADTEAFF.

The rearrangement links TRBV7-2 to TRBJ2-1; D is unresolved. Germline loops: CDR1 SGHTA, CDR2 FQGNSA. This CDR3 has 13 residues. V was pared by 1 base and J by 8 bases, with 9 bases between. CDR3 in DNA: TGTGCCAGCAGCTTAGAAAGACTGGATGAGCAGTTCTTC. This encodes CASSLERLDEQFF.

This sequence joins TRBV4-2 and TRBJ2-2; possibly TRBD1 for D (6 bases). V gave up 0 bases and J gave up 0 bases, with 11 bases separating them. This CDR3 is built from 17 residues. CDR1 is LGHNA and CDR2 is YNFKEQ in the germline V gene. The CDR3 DNA sequence: TGTGCCAGCAGCCAAGATAGGAACAGGGCGAACACCGGGGAGCTGTTTTTT. This sequence encodes CASSQDRNRANTGELFF.

V gene TRBV29-1 combines with J gene TRBJ2-7; TRBD1 matches 10 bases. The ends lost 3 bases at V and 6 bases at J; junction bases unmatched: 5. Per germline, CDR1 SQVTM and CDR2 ANQGSEA. This CDR3 contains 13 residues. As DNA, the CDR3 is TGCAGCGTTGACCGCGACAGGGGGCGCGAGCAGTACTTC. It codes for CSVDRDRGREQYF.

The chain joins TRBV24-1 to TRBJ1-3; D gene unclear. Germline CDR1 is KGHDR and CDR2 is SFDVKD. The CDR3 is 16 amino acids. V lost 5 bases, J lost 0 bases, and 13 bases lay in between. DNA for the CDR3: TGTGCCACCAGTGCTGGTGATGGAGGCTCTGGAAACACCATATATTTT. This translates into CATSAGDGGSGNTIYF.

The gene calls are TRBV12-3 or TRBV12-4 and TRBJ1-1; D not certain. With 10 bases removed from V and 2 bases from J, the gap between germline ends came to 8 bases. The CDR3 contains 11 residues. Here the CDR3 reads CATSSNTEAFF. In DNA form, the CDR3 reads TGTGCCACCTCTTCTAACACTGAAGCTTTCTTT.

This chain connects TRBV20-1 to TRBJ1-1, with 7 bases lining up with TRBD1. CDR3 length: 13 amino acids. The germline V gene has CDR1 DFQATT and CDR2 SNEGSKA (reference sequence). Trimming took 5 bases from V and 1 from J; bases not matched to a gene: 4. CDR3 region: CSALTGPNTEAFF. The CDR3 nucleotides read TGCAGTGCTTTGACAGGGCCGAACACTGAAGCTTTCTTT.

This clonotype has a handful of counts. The V call is TRBV20-1, the J call TRBJ1-1, with TRBD1 matching 7 bases. The J segment lost 1 base and the V segment lost 5 bases, leaving 1 base of the junction unmatched. CDR1 is DFQATT, CDR2 SNEGSKA, per germline (reference sequence). The CDR3 spans 12 residues. For the CDR3, the DNA is TGCAGTGCTCGGACAGGGAACACTGAAGCTTTCTTT. This codes for CSARTGNTEAFF.

V gene TRBV7-2 combines with J gene TRBJ2-3, with a tentative D call TRBD2 (6 bases). V was cut by 1 base and J by 2 bases, with 13 bases left in between. The V gene's germline CDR1 is SGHTA and CDR2 FQGNSA. The CDR3 runs to 16 residues. CDR3 residues: CASSLVLGLPTDTQYF. The CDR3 bases are TGTGCCAGCAGCTTAGTTCTGGGACTCCCCACAGATACGCAGTATTTT.

This chain joins TRBV2 and TRBJ1-4; 7 bases line up with TRBD1. CDR1 is SNHLY, CDR2 FYNNEI, per germline. This CDR3 region has 15 residues. After removal of 5 bases from V and 2 bases from J, the junction contained 5 bases not matched to a gene. The DNA for the CDR3 is TGTGCCAGCAGTTTCTTACAGGGGACTAATGAAAAACTGTTTTTT. Translation gives CASSFLQGTNEKLFF.

V gene TRBV10-3 combines with J gene TRBJ2-3; maybe TRBD2 (5 bases). V lost 4 bases to trimming and J lost 3 bases, with 11 bases between them. This CDR3 contains 14 residues. Germline CDR1 is ENHRY and CDR2 is SYGVKD. CDR3 residues: CAISAPGITDTQYF. The CDR3 bases are TGTGCCATCAGTGCCCCGGGAATTACAGATACGCAGTATTTT.

This clonotype was counted only a few times. The chain recombines TRBV27 with TRBJ2-7; 7 positions agree with TRBD2. Trimming cost V 8 bases and J 3 bases; bases outside gene matches: 10. The CDR3 has 14 residues. The V gene's germline CDR1 is MNHEY and CDR2 SMNVEV (reference sequence). Here the CDR3 DNA reads TGTGCCAGCTCGTGGGGGGGAGTGGACTACGAGCAGTACTTC. Translated: CASSWGGVDYEQYF.

V and J are TRBV30 and TRBJ1-2, with 8 bases fitting TRBD1. The CDR3 consists of 12 residues. Germline V lookup: CDR1 GTSNPN, CDR2 SVGIG (reference sequence). V was clipped by 4 bases and J by 8 bases; unmatched bases: 6. The CDR3 bases are TGTGCCTGGAACGCAGGGGGCCAGGGCTACACCTTC. Protein: CAWNAGGQGYTF.

The V gene is TRBV20-1, the J gene TRBJ1-5, with D hard to call. V was cut by 2 bases and J by 0 bases, with 11 bases left in between. Germline V gene lookup returns CDR1 DFQATT and CDR2 SNEGSKA (reference sequence). The CDR3 is 15 amino acids. CDR3 nucleotide sequence: TGCAGTGCTAGACCCGATCTCAGTAGCAATCAGCCCCAGCATTTT. Translation: CSARPDLSSNQPQHF.

This clonotype was seen only a few times. J is TRBJ1-1 and V is TRBV30, with TRBD1 identical over 7 bases. Germline trimming cut 0 bases from V and 0 bases from J; bases unmatched to any gene: 7. CDR3 length: 16 amino acids. Per the germline V gene, CDR1 is GTSNPN and CDR2 is SVGIG (reference sequence). In DNA, the CDR3 is TGTGCCTGGAGTGTACCGGACAGGACTATGAACACTGAAGCTTTCTTT. It is translated as CAWSVPDRTMNTEAFF.